What follows describes a single T cell receptor (beta chain). In this sample, this clone turned up once. No cognate antigen has been identified for it. Base qualities are missing; no much larger clone stands one base away. Using the deep immunoSEQ assay, TCR CDR3 regions were amplified from genomic DNA by multiplex PCR. Genomic DNA extracted from each cell subset was distributed evenly over all wells of several immunoSEQ 96-well plates, and each plate served as one replicate. Each replicate PCR for sorted subsets received approximately 220 ng genomic DNA, equal to tens of thousands of T cell genomes. The purified libraries were quantified using a Qubit 3.0 fluorometer, sized with a Bioanalyzer 2100, and then quantified again using the KAPA Library Quantification kit. A separate single-read 150-cycle Illumina NextSeq 550 flow cell was used to sequence each immunoSEQ 96-well plate. The study's processing was this. Because only junctional sequences without quality scores were contained in the immunoSEQ output, filtering matching that applied to full-length reads could not be performed. To assign V/J genes and CDR3, sequences were annotated against IMGT germline references using PyIR, a Python wrapper for IgBLAST v1.9. Reads with weak V/J assignments (E-value above 1e-6), missing CDR3, stop codons, out-of-frame junctions, or ambiguous translated residues were removed. V3J clonotypes were defined as sequences sharing an identical inferred V gene, J gene, and CDR3 amino acid sequence. The percentage overlap between two repertoires was calculated by dividing the number of shared unique clonotypes by the size of the smaller repertoire. Richness of each repertoire was evaluated using RTK rarefaction, the Chao1 estimator, and Recon v2.1 estimates of unobserved clonotypes. Generation probabilities were computed with OLGA for all TCRbeta clonotypes obtained by the gDNA method from several donors. TCRdb carries this immuneACCESS record with in-frame sequences only. Its versions omit some clonotypes, under half of them owing to an unresolved V gene in the studies checked, with the rest unexplained. V, J and clone size were drawn from that table, and D and trimming were deduced from the DNA. This sample is represented by roughly 2 million clones; approximately 94% of them were singletons. The ten biggest clones cover approximately 1.2% of the sample.

The CDR3 holds 15 amino acids from the cysteine to the phenylalanine. The only DNA kept is the CDR3, 45 bases in frame from the first base. Trimming accounts for 4 bases at V and 3 bases at J, while the number of junction bases matched to no gene is 6. The germline V gene encodes CDR1 SGHRS and CDR2 YFSETQ. CD8 naive samples were obtained by positive selection for CCR7 among CD45RO-negative cells, yielding a CD45RA+CCR7+ population from which TemRA cells were excluded. The donors were healthy, HIV-negative adults who had no recently reported acute infections or vaccinations. Every donor was a Caucasian adult residing in Nashville, Tennessee, USA. Blood was obtained by leukapheresis, after which PBMCs were separated by Ficoll-Histopaque density gradient centrifugation and cryopreserved in liquid nitrogen vapor phase. Analytical flow cytometry was used to check the purity and quantity of every magnetically sorted T cell population. Genomic DNA was isolated from every sorted fraction and measured by UV absorbance on a Nanodrop 2000c.

This sample was included in a study of shared clonotypes between healthy human individuals (dated by TCRdb to the early 2020s). Broadly, across the study: The cohort included a few men and a couple of women between 18 and 49 years of age. To estimate repertoire size and how much clonotype sharing occurs between individuals, the study deeply sequenced the blood TCR repertoires of about five healthy adults. To increase sequencing depth and limit assay-specific biases, different laboratories used diverse techniques to prepare libraries and sequence TCR repertoires. Per donor, three plates each were used for CD4 naive and CD4 memory, two for CD8 naive, and one for CD8 memory. Each donor's leukapheresis produced roughly between roughly 0.85 and 9 billion PBMCs. What the authors observed across the whole study: Incomplete sequencing was indicated by rarefaction of sorted-subset datasets, despite the large sequencing depth. Higher generation probabilities were observed for clonotypes shared by all four sorted-subset donors than for non-shared clonotypes. Naive subsets generally had larger estimated clonotype richness than memory subsets. Sampling was limited to blood, and TCR repertoires in tissue likely differ from TCR repertoires in blood. Because the study included only a small number of donors, the genetic and exposure-history diversity represented was limited. Pairwise subsampling led to the expectation that sequencing depth would affect the degree of clonotype sharing among donors. About 4.5% of naive CD4, around 3.6% of naive CD8, about 2.4% of memory CD4, and approximately 0.39% of memory CD8 clonotypes were shared across a few donors.

This TCR was recovered from a man aged 18 to 29 in good health. The chain links TRBV5-1 with TRBJ2-1; 8 central nucleotides agree with TRBD2. The material sequenced was naive CD8+ T cells sorted from blood. In light of the paper, this sample's cell subset or site label describes: CD45RA+CCR7+. The DNA sequence reads TGCGCCAGCAGCCATATAGCGGGGAACTACAATGAGCAGTTCTTC. It translates as CASSHIAGNYNEQFF.